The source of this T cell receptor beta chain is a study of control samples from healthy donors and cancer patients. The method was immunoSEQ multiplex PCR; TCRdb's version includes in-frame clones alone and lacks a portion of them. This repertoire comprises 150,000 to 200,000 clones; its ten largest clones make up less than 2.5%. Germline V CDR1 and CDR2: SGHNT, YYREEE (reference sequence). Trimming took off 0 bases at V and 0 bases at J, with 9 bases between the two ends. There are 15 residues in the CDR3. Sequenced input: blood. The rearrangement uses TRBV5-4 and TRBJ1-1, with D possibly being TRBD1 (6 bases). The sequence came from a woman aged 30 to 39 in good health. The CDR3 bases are TGTGCCAGCAGCTTGGGGGGGGGCATGAACACTGAAGCTTTCTTT. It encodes CASSLGGGMNTEAFF.